This T cell receptor (beta chain) was recovered during a study of T cell repertoires in cytomegalovirus infection. About the study: Public TCR beta signatures indicated both CMV infection and matching HLA type. Study-level results: The study found HLA-C-restricted CMV-specific TCR beta clonotypes dominating the ex vivo response. Frequencies of public TCR beta families were cumulated, and this identified carriers of CMV plus the relevant HLA.

This clonotype was counted a few times. Its antigen remains unidentified. The CDR3 spans 16 residues. Germline V gene sequence: CDR1 ENHRY, CDR2 SYGVKD. V dropped 4 bases and J dropped 4; count of bases not matched to a gene: 7. One entry per CDR3 protein results from TCRdb running MiXCR on the reads. Among roughly 300,000 distinct CDR3 sequences listed, 8% to 9.5% were seen once. This rearrangement joins TRBV10-3 to TRBJ2-5, with 12 nucleotides matching TRBD2. This sequence was found in a human donor in good health (CMV status not recorded). Some clones in this sample may be carry-over from other donors' samples. Sample: PBMCs. The DNA for the CDR3 is TGTGCCATCAGTGTGAGTGGACTAGCGGGAAGAGAGACCCAGTACTTC. Protein sequence: CAISVSGLAGRETQYF.